Listed below are T cell receptor beta chains from one sample, sequenced in a study of PD-1 blockade in classical Hodgkin lymphoma. TCRdb keeps only in-frame clones here, not all; method: immunoSEQ multiplex PCR. The sample carries about 54,000 clones, under 95% recorded once. The input for sequencing was peripheral blood mononuclear cells (PBMCs), taken before the second cycle of nivolumab. The receptor source for this set is a human donor with classical Hodgkin lymphoma. Each CDR3 is given with its conserved first and last residue. The order of the fields is CDR3 protein, J gene, V gene, clone size. Clone size is shown for a subset of rows, as once, few, many or a class of expanded clone.

CASSPGTSGWDTQYF | TRBJ2-3 | TRBV4-1 | -
CASSPITTGANVLTF | TRBJ2-6 | TRBV9 | -
CASSLPHPGTYNEQFF | TRBJ2-1 | TRBV5-4 | -
CASSLQGATNEKLFF | TRBJ1-4 | TRBV7-9 | -
CASSLTGAFYNEQFF | TRBJ2-1 | TRBV9 | -
CSGILGQMDEKLFF | TRBJ1-4 | TRBV29-1 | -
CASSLLGNTGELFF | TRBJ2-2 | TRBV7-6 | -
CASNPSGVDTQYF | TRBJ2-3 | TRBV6-1 | -
CASSVVPGQRETQYF | TRBJ2-5 | TRBV9 | -
CASLKIRSSGRFQETQYF | TRBJ2-5 | TRBV2 | -
CASSFPGGYEQYF | TRBJ2-7 | TRBV27 | -
CASGNREPYGYTF | TRBJ1-2 | TRBV19 | -
CASSEEDNEQFF | TRBJ2-1 | TRBV2 | -
CASSSHGGNTGELFF | TRBJ2-2 | TRBV4-3 | -
CASSQVGQPYSYNSPLHF | TRBJ1-6 | TRBV5-8 | -
CASSVYNSGGLQETQYF | TRBJ2-5 | TRBV28 | -
CASSSSPAGELFF | TRBJ2-2 | TRBV7-8 | -
CASSFGTSWDTGELFF | TRBJ2-2 | TRBV27 | -
CASRLRDPGIYGYTF | TRBJ1-2 | TRBV28 | -
CASSPRTGSHNSPLHF | TRBJ1-6 | TRBV5-1 | -
CASSQNTLQETQYF | TRBJ2-5 | TRBV4-1 | -
CASSIGGLSNNEQFF | TRBJ2-1 | TRBV19 | once
CASSLSFNYGYTF | TRBJ1-2 | TRBV28 | once
CAWSAALDTQYF | TRBJ2-3 | TRBV30 | -
CATSLPDREEDGYTF | TRBJ1-2 | TRBV15 | -
CASSTDRDKIQPQHF | TRBJ1-5 | TRBV28 | -
CASSLGAGWSYEQYF | TRBJ2-7 | TRBV28 | once
CASSGHLTENYGYTF | TRBJ1-2 | TRBV9 | -
CAISESLGGQPQHF | TRBJ1-5 | TRBV10-3 | -
CASQLFRQGLNQPQHF | TRBJ1-5 | TRBV7-9 | -
CASSWGQSTDTQYF | TRBJ2-3 | TRBV19 | -
CASSFGTGGSDEQYF | TRBJ2-7 | TRBV27 | -
CASSLLSHTSNYGYTF | TRBJ1-2 | TRBV14 | -
CASSPTGTVAYEQYF | TRBJ2-7 | TRBV7-6 | -
CASSYGQGTSYNSPLHF | TRBJ1-6 | TRBV5-4 | -
CASSLVVAGGSNTQYF | TRBJ2-3 | TRBV11-1 | once
CASTHRGGENEQFF | TRBJ2-1 | TRBV5-1 | -
CASSLAQTMNTEAFF | TRBJ1-1 | TRBV5-1 | -
CASSLRGTQYF | TRBJ2-3 | TRBV7-2 | -
CASSQTGVEQYF | TRBJ2-7 | TRBV7-9 | -
CASSPALLDTQYF | TRBJ2-3 | TRBV7-6 | -
CASSLRSSVEQYF | TRBJ2-7 | TRBV5-4 | -
CASSDPIYSYGYTF | TRBJ1-2 | TRBV6-4 | -
CASIRSYNEQFF | TRBJ2-1 | TRBV7-2 | few
CATASRGGRVYSNQPQHF | TRBJ1-5 | TRBV10-1 | -
CAWSEGLKGNQPQHF | TRBJ1-5 | TRBV30 | -
CASLSEWGGLAGNTIYF | TRBJ1-3 | TRBV7-9 | -
CASRTGTYEQYF | TRBJ2-7 | TRBV27 | -